This T cell receptor (beta chain) derives from a study of shared clonotypes between healthy human individuals. Study-wide findings and caveats: Only a few donors were included, so the genetic and exposure-history diversity represented was limited.

Sequencing used immunoSEQ multiplex PCR; TCRdb keeps in-frame clones, though not all of them. The sample holds some 700,000 clones, 90% seen once. Germline V gene data show CDR1 as MDHEN and CDR2 as SYDVKM. The junction had 1 base not matched to a gene; V was cut back by 4 bases and J by 1 base. This CDR3 has 13 residues. Note on this clone: The antigen is undetermined.

This chain connects TRBV28 to TRBJ2-7; 7 bases align to TRBD1. Sequenced sample: memory CD8+ T cells from PBMCs. Described subset: CD45RO+ cells pooled with CCR7-negative TemRA cells. The receptor was isolated from a man between 18 and 29 years old in good health. Some clones in this sample may be carry-over from other donors' samples. Here the CDR3 DNA reads TGTGCCAGCAGTTACAGGGGATCCTACGAGCAGTACTTC. Translated, it gives CASSYRGSYEQYF. Variable domain in full (rest from reference TRBV28 and TRBJ2-7): DVKVTQSSRYLVKRTGEKVFLECVQDMDHENMFWYRQDPGLGLRLIYFSYDVKMKEKGDIPEGYSVSREKKERFSLILESASTNQTSMYLCASSYRGSYEQYFGPGTRLTVT.